Listed below are T cell receptor beta chains from one sample, sequenced in a study of blood T cell repertoires in COVID-19. The method was immunoSEQ multiplex PCR; TCRdb's version includes in-frame clones alone and lacks a portion of them. There are hundreds of thousands of clones in the sample; about 87% occur only once, and roughly 1.3% lies in the top ten. The sample comprised peripheral blood. These receptors were taken from a man aged 65 to 85 with acute or convalescent COVID-19. The CDR3 runs from the conserved cysteine through the conserved F or W. The D gene is left open where the match is weak. A row's size may be missing; if present it is once, few, many or a size class.

clone size | J gene | V gene | D gene | CDR3 length | CDR3 protein | CDR3 DNA
. | TRBJ2-3 | TRBV6-4 | TRBD2 | 15 | CASSRLAGAQDTQYF | TGTGCCAGCAGCCGCCTAGCGGGGGCGCAAGATACGCAGTATTTT
once | TRBJ1-2 | TRBV28 | . | 15 | CASSPWGGAHYGYTF | TGTGCCAGCAGTCCCTGGGGGGGGGCACACTATGGCTACACCTTC
. | TRBJ2-5 | TRBV25-1 | . | 14 | CASSEDRGLKTQYF | TGTGCCAGCAGTGAGGACAGAGGGCTAAAGACCCAGTACTTC
. | TRBJ2-1 | TRBV28 | TRBD2 | 15 | CASSLAGGQNNEQFF | TGTGCCAGCAGTTTAGCGGGAGGTCAAAACAATGAGCAGTTCTTC
. | TRBJ1-1 | TRBV10-3 | . | 13 | CATAGGSSTEAFF | TGTGCCACCGCCGGGGGGTCGAGCACTGAAGCTTTCTTT
. | TRBJ2-7 | TRBV6-7 | TRBD1 | 17 | CASRQTGRDRDSYEQYF | TGTGCCAGCAGACAGACCGGCCGGGACAGGGATTCCTACGAGCAGTACTTC
. | TRBJ2-3 | TRBV5-1 | . | 13 | CASSLASSDTQYF | TGCGCCAGCAGCTTGGCTAGCTCAGATACGCAGTATTTT
. | TRBJ1-5 | TRBV18 | . | 13 | CASSPPVGQPQHF | TGTGCCAGCTCACCACCCGTCGGGCAGCCCCAGCATTTT
. | TRBJ2-5 | TRBV12-3/TRBV12-4 | . | 13 | CASSFFSQETQYF | TGTGCCAGCAGTTTTTTCAGCCAAGAGACCCAGTACTTC
. | TRBJ1-2 | TRBV30 | TRBD1 | 15 | CAWRGGPGGVYGYTF | TGTGCCTGGAGAGGAGGGCCAGGGGGTGTGTACGGCTACACCTTC
. | TRBJ1-2 | TRBV29-1 | . | 14 | CSVEDSGTVYGYTF | TGCAGCGTTGAAGATTCCGGTACCGTCTATGGCTACACCTTC
. | TRBJ2-7 | TRBV10-3 | TRBD1 | 15 | CAISESSKGAYEQYF | TGTGCCATCAGTGAGTCGAGTAAGGGGGCTTACGAGCAGTACTTC
. | TRBJ2-5 | TRBV4-3 | . | 15 | CASSQDWREQETQYF | TGCGCCAGCAGCCAAGATTGGCGGGAACAAGAGACCCAGTACTTC
. | TRBJ1-2 | TRBV19 | . | 15 | CASSIDDRKFYGYTF | TGTGCCAGTAGTATAGATGACAGAAAGTTCTATGGCTACACCTTC
. | TRBJ2-7 | TRBV5-4 | TRBD1 | 14 | CASSLPGQPWEQYF | TGTGCCAGCAGCTTGCCGGGACAGCCTTGGGAGCAGTACTTC
. | TRBJ2-2 | TRBV5-4 | . | 14 | CASSFLLRGGELFF | TGTGCCAGCAGCTTCCTTCTCAGGGGCGGGGAGCTGTTTTTT
. | TRBJ1-2 | TRBV27 | . | 13 | CASSKDTDYGYTF | TGTGCCAGCAGTAAGGACACTGACTATGGCTACACCTTC
. | TRBJ2-3 | TRBV4-2 | TRBD2 | 16 | CASSQDPSGVTDTQYF | TGTGCCAGCAGCCAAGATCCTAGCGGGGTCACAGATACGCAGTATTTT
. | TRBJ2-1 | TRBV19 | TRBD1 | 15 | CASSVLGTGGNEQFF | TGTGCCAGTAGTGTATTGGGGACAGGGGGCAATGAGCAGTTCTTC
. | TRBJ2-3 | TRBV19 | . | 16 | CASSIDRRGETDTQYF | TGTGCCAGTAGTATAGATCGGCGGGGAGAGACAGATACGCAGTATTTT
. | TRBJ2-7 | TRBV14 | . | 17 | CASSQYSGTFLTYEQYF | TGTGCCAGCAGCCAATATTCCGGGACTTTTCTTACCTACGAGCAGTACTTC
. | TRBJ2-2 | TRBV5-1 | TRBD1 | 16 | CASSLQTGGLTGELFF | TGCGCCAGCAGCCTGCAGACAGGGGGCCTCACCGGGGAGCTGTTTTTT
. | TRBJ2-1 | TRBV11-2 | TRBD2 | 15 | CASSLALGTSDEQFF | TGTGCCAGCAGCTTAGCCCTCGGGACTAGCGATGAGCAGTTCTTC
. | TRBJ1-1 | TRBV6-2/TRBV6-3 | TRBD1 | 15 | CASSRRDRDRAEAFF | TGTGCCAGCAGCCGCCGGGACAGGGATAGGGCTGAAGCTTTCTTT
few | TRBJ2-7 | TRBV6-2/TRBV6-3 | TRBD2 | 13 | CASSWTRVHEQYF | TGTGCCAGCAGTTGGACTAGGGTCCACGAGCAGTACTTC
. | TRBJ1-2 | TRBV4-3 | . | 15 | CASSQGEGLEYGYTF | TGCGCCAGCAGCCAAGGAGAGGGCTTAGAGTATGGCTACACCTTC
. | TRBJ1-1 | TRBV28 | TRBD1 | 13 | CASVGTGPIEAFF | TGTGCCAGCGTGGGGACAGGGCCCATTGAAGCTTTCTTT
. | TRBJ1-2 | TRBV4-1 | . | 17 | CASSSRILPGHPNGYTF | TGCGCCAGCAGCTCCAGAATTTTACCGGGACACCCCAATGGCTACACCTTC
. | TRBJ1-6 | TRBV6-2/TRBV6-3 | . | 14 | CASSNRDYNSPLHF | TGTGCCAGCAGTAACCGGGACTATAATTCACCCCTCCACTTT
. | TRBJ2-2 | TRBV19 | TRBD2 | 18 | CASSIGPSGGHDTGELFF | TGTGCCAGTAGTATAGGTCCTAGCGGGGGGCATGACACCGGGGAGCTGTTTTTT
. | TRBJ2-1 | TRBV27 | . | 13 | CASSLSGLNEQFF | TGTGCCAGCAGTTTGTCTGGACTAAATGAGCAGTTCTTC
. | TRBJ1-5 | TRBV28 | . | 13 | CASSLGSNQPQHF | TGTGCCAGCAGTTTAGGCTCCAATCAGCCCCAGCATTTT
. | TRBJ2-7 | TRBV2 | . | 13 | CASSEGLGYEQYF | TGTGCCAGCAGTGAAGGTCTAGGCTACGAGCAGTACTTC